This T cell receptor beta chain comes out of a study of T cells in Graves' hyperthyroidism and ophthalmopathy. As to this clonotype: Its antigen is unknown.

CDR3 size: 13 residues. Germline V gives CDR1 SGDLS, CDR2 YYNGEE. With 3 bases removed from V and 8 bases from J, the gap between germline ends came to 14 bases. From RNA transcripts, TCR beta CDR3 regions were amplified. RT-PCR in the first round (using the HTBI primer set) targeted the TCR CDR3. TCRdb reanalysed the multiplex PCR reads using MiXCR and keeps one entry per CDR3 protein. The sample shows fewer than 700,000 distinct CDR3 sequences, under 20% of them seen only once. Study-wide results and caveats: Stable hyperthyroidism was told apart from ophthalmopathy by a model built on 13 V-J features.

In making diagnoses, clinical symptoms, serum thyroxine and TRAb, thyroid ultrasound and orbital computed tomography were all used. This sequence was found in a woman younger than 45 with Graves' hyperthyroidism. The J gene is TRBJ1-1, the V gene TRBV9, with D perhaps TRBD1 (6 bases). The sequenced material came from blood. This CDR3 reads CASSETDRTEAFF. Here the CDR3 DNA reads TGTGCCAGCAGCGAGACCGACAGGACCGAAGCTTTCTTT. The entire variable domain, with the rest obtained from reference TRBV9 and TRBJ1-1, is as follows: DSGVTQTPKHLITATGQRVTLRCSPRSGDLSVYWYQQSLDQGLQFLIQYYNGEERAKGNILERFSAQQFPDLHSELNLSSLELGDSALYFCASSETDRTEAFFGQGTRLTVV.